This T cell receptor (beta chain) originates from a study of T cells in Graves' hyperthyroidism and ophthalmopathy. General study points: A model using 13 V-J features told ophthalmopathy apart from stable hyperthyroidism.

With 0 bases removed from V and 3 bases from J, the gap between germline ends came to 11 bases. The CDR3 has 15 amino acids. Germline-derived CDR1 and CDR2 are LNHNV and YYDKDF (reference sequence). Subjects aged 18 to 65 presented with newly diagnosed hyperthyroidism of less than 2 months' duration. This clonotype was picked up many times. Its matching antigen is unknown. RNA transcripts were the template for amplifying TCR beta CDR3 regions. Using the HTBI primer set, a first-round RT-PCR was run on the TCR CDR3. TCRdb itself ran the multiplex PCR reads through MiXCR, one entry per CDR3 protein. In the table there are hundreds of thousands of distinct CDR3 sequences, roughly 19% of which are singletons.

This TCR was recovered from a woman in her late teens or twenties with Graves' hyperthyroidism. The chain joins TRBV15 to TRBJ1-2; possibly TRBD1 for D (5 bases). The sequencing input was blood. CDR3 region: CATSRDRGRHYGYTF. For the CDR3, the DNA is TGTGCCACCAGCAGAGACCGGGGCAGGCACTATGGCTACACCTTC.